These 32 T cell receptor beta chains came from one sample sequenced in a study of blood T cell repertoires in COVID-19. TCRdb's copy holds only in-frame clones and misses some; the assay was immunoSEQ multiplex PCR. The repertoire consists of approximately 250,000 clones, with around 89% occurring once and the leading ten covering 4.1%. The sequencing sample was made of PBMCs or T cells enriched from blood (not recorded which). Every receptor here comes from a woman aged 25 to 39 who had recovered from COVID-19.

The V call is TRBV7-2, the J call TRBJ1-1; no reliable D call. Germline V gives CDR1 SGHTA, CDR2 FQGNSA. The ends were cut back, 1 base at V and 4 bases at J, with 10 bases in the middle. The CDR3 totals 14 residues. In DNA, the CDR3 is TGTGCCAGCAGCTTAGTCGCGGACTCCACTGAAGCTTTCTTT. Translating gives CASSLVADSTEAFF.

The rearrangement joins TRBV15 to TRBJ1-2; possibly TRBD1 for D (6 bases). Trimming took 8 bases from V and 5 from J, leaving 18 bases between them. Germline V gives CDR1 LNHNV, CDR2 YYDKDF (reference sequence). There are 14 residues in the CDR3. This CDR3 is CATSYQGSGYGYTF. The CDR3 region has the DNA TGTGCCACCTCGTATCAGGGGAGTGGTTATGGCTACACCTTC.

The chain has TRBV19 and TRBJ2-5; D is ambiguous. The CDR3 runs to 14 residues. CDR1 is LNHDA, CDR2 SQIVND, per germline (reference sequence). V shed 5 bases and J shed 2 bases, with 12 bases lying between them. In nucleotides, the CDR3 is TGTGCCAGTAGTCCCGCCGGCGGTCAAGAGACCCAGTACTTC. Encoded protein: CASSPAGGQETQYF.

Written as DNA, the CDR3 is TGTGCCAGTAGTATCCTAGGCCTAAAACGACCGACCCAGTACTTC. Protein sequence: CASSILGLKRPTQYF. The chain links TRBV19 to TRBJ2-5; D not resolved. Germline CDR1 reads LNHDA; CDR2 reads SQIVND (reference sequence). V was pared by 3 bases and J by 7 bases, with 18 bases between. The length of the CDR3 is 15 residues.

The chain employs TRBV3-1 (or the pseudogene TRBV3-2) and TRBJ2-1; TRBD2 aligns across 11 bases. Germline V gives CDR1 LGHDT, CDR2 YNNKEL (reference sequence). J lost 5 bases, V lost 4 bases, and 7 bases had no gene match. CDR3 size: 16 residues. The CDR3 DNA sequence: TGTGCCAGCAGCCCCGATCCGGGACTAGCGGACAATGAGCAGTTCTTC. This sequence encodes CASSPDPGLADNEQFF.

The chain joins TRBV9 to TRBJ2-1, with 13 bases lining up with TRBD2. V shed 4 bases, J shed 5 bases, and the junction held 9 bases outside the gene matches. Germline assignment: CDR1 SGDLS and CDR2 YYNGEE. There are 17 residues in the CDR3. DNA of the CDR3: TGTGCCAGCAGCCTAAGACTAGCGGGAGGTTACGACAATGAGCAGTTCTTC. Its protein is CASSLRLAGGYDNEQFF.

This chain uses TRBV9 with TRBJ1-3; 10 nucleotides align to TRBD1. Looked up from germline, CDR1 is SGDLS and CDR2 is YYNGEE. The CDR3 is 17 residues long. The ends lost 2 bases at V and 3 bases at J; junction bases unmatched: 8. CDR3 residues: CASSVDSGTGVGNTIYF. The CDR3 coding sequence is TGTGCCAGCAGCGTGGATTCCGGGACAGGGGTTGGAAACACCATATATTTT.

The V call is TRBV7-9, the J call TRBJ1-3, with 7 bases aligning to TRBD1. Germline lookup yields CDR1 SEHNR and CDR2 FQNEAQ (reference sequence). V trimming: 5 bases; J trimming: 3 bases; junction bases outside the gene matches: 4. The CDR3 is 14 amino acids. The CDR3 DNA reads TGTGCCAGCAGCAACAGGGGAATTGGAAACACCATATATTTT. Amino acids: CASSNRGIGNTIYF.

The chain is built from TRBV27 and TRBJ2-3; TRBD2 is a possible D gene (5 bases). Germline V lookup: CDR1 MNHEY, CDR2 SMNVEV (reference sequence). The ends were cut back, 3 bases at V and 2 bases at J, with 27 bases in the middle. This CDR3 spans 20 amino acids. Here the CDR3 DNA reads TGTGCCAGCAGTTTCCCCGCGTTCGGGTCCAGCGGAAAGAACACAGATACGCAGTATTTT. This translates into CASSFPAFGSSGKNTDTQYF.

The genes are TRBV6-5 and TRBJ2-5; TRBD2 agrees at 9 bases. Germline loops: CDR1 MNHEY, CDR2 SVGAGI. This CDR3 is built from 14 residues. V shed 7 bases and J 5 bases; nucleotides not matched to a gene: 8. The CDR3 sequence: CASKTSGGSETQYF. The CDR3, as DNA: TGTGCCAGCAAGACTAGCGGTGGTTCGGAGACCCAGTACTTC.

The chain combines TRBV2 with TRBJ2-5; 7 bases line up with TRBD2. After removal of 6 bases from V and 5 bases from J, the junction contained 9 bases not matched to a gene. The CDR3 contains 14 residues. Germline V gene lookup returns CDR1 SNHLY and CDR2 FYNNEI. Here the CDR3 DNA reads TGTGCCAGCAGACCTCGACTAGCCCCTGAGACCCAGTACTTC. This sequence encodes CASRPRLAPETQYF.

This chain uses TRBV5-4 with TRBJ2-7, with D unclear. The germline V gene encodes CDR1 SGHNT and CDR2 YYREEE (reference sequence). The CDR3 consists of 15 residues. V was trimmed by 3 bases and J by 2 bases, leaving 15 bases between them. The CDR3 bases are TGTGCCAGCAGCTCCACCCTGGGCCCTGCCTACGAGCAGTACTTC. Translated: CASSSTLGPAYEQYF.

This rearrangement joins TRBV4-3 to TRBJ1-2; tentative D call: TRBD1 (6 bases). V gave up 5 bases and J gave up 8 bases, with 15 bases separating them. There are 13 residues in the CDR3. Germline V CDR1 and CDR2: LGHNA, YSLEER. The CDR3 DNA reads as TGCGCCAGCAGCGAGGGCAGGGGAATCGGCTACACCTTC. It is translated as CASSEGRGIGYTF.

The chain has TRBV19 and TRBJ1-2, with 7 bases identical to TRBD1. CDR1 LNHDA and CDR2 SQIVND come from the germline V gene (reference sequence). V dropped 6 bases and J dropped 8; count of bases not matched to a gene: 6. The CDR3 loop spans 12 amino acids. CDR3 DNA sequence: TGTGCCAGTAGGTCGACAGGGCACGGCTACACCTTC. This gives the protein CASRSTGHGYTF.

This chain uses TRBV14 with TRBJ2-7; unclear D gene. The ends were cut back, 0 bases at V and 7 bases at J, with 10 bases in the middle. Germline-derived CDR1 and CDR2 are SGHDN and FVKESK. The CDR3 extends over 13 amino acids. CDR3 amino acids: CASSQERGLEQYF. CDR3 nucleotides: TGTGCCAGCAGCCAAGAGCGCGGCCTGGAGCAGTACTTC. Based on the CDR3 plus reference TRBV14 and TRBJ2-7, the full variable domain is EAGVTQFPSHSVIEKGQTVTLRCDPISGHDNLYWYRRVMGKEIKFLLHFVKESKQDESGMPNNRFLAERTGGTYSTLKVQPAELEDSGVYFCASSQERGLEQYFGPGTRLTVT.

In DNA form, the CDR3 reads TGTGCCAGCCGCGAAGCAAACTACGAGCAGTACTTC. As protein: CASREANYEQYF. This sequence joins TRBV28 and TRBJ2-7; D ambiguous. The CDR3 has 12 residues. V was cut by 8 bases and J by 3 bases, with 11 bases left in between. Germline V CDR1 and CDR2: MDHEN, SYDVKM.

The chain has TRBV18 and TRBJ2-1, with 7 bases lining up with TRBD1. Trimming at V came to 3 bases and at J to 6 bases, leaving 8 bases not matched to a gene. Per the germline V gene, CDR1 is KGHSH and CDR2 is LQKENI. The CDR3 has 15 residues. The chain's CDR3 is CASSPPFTGVNEQFF. The CDR3 bases are TGTGCCAGCTCACCCCCTTTCACAGGGGTCAATGAGCAGTTCTTC.

The rearrangement joins TRBV4-2 to TRBJ1-3; D uncertain. V lost 0 bases and J 7 bases, leaving 10 bases between the germline ends. The CDR3 sequence is 14 residues long. The germline V gene encodes CDR1 LGHNA and CDR2 YNFKEQ. CDR3 in amino acids: CASSQEQSLNTIYF. CDR3 in DNA: TGTGCCAGCAGCCAAGAGCAGTCCTTGAACACCATATATTTT.

The chain employs TRBV19 and TRBJ1-2; 9 bases match TRBD1. The CDR3 contains 12 residues. Germline V gene lookup returns CDR1 LNHDA and CDR2 SQIVND (reference sequence). With V trimmed by 5 bases and J by 10 bases, 5 bases remained unmatched. In DNA form, the CDR3 reads TGTGCCAGTAGTCCGGGACAGGGAATCTACACCTTC. Encoded protein: CASSPGQGIYTF.

CDR3: CASIRGRVNTEAFF. The DNA for the CDR3 is TGTGCCAGCATCAGGGGGCGTGTAAACACTGAAGCTTTCTTT. The V and J genes are TRBV28 and TRBJ1-1; the match to TRBD1 covers 8 bases. There are 14 residues in the CDR3. CDR1 and CDR2 (germline): MDHEN, SYDVKM. V gave up 7 bases and J gave up 2 bases; unmatched junction bases: 6. Variable domain in full (rest from reference TRBV28 and TRBJ1-1): DVKVTQSSRYLVKRTGEKVFLECVQDMDHENMFWYRQDPGLGLRLIYFSYDVKMKEKGDIPEGYSVSREKKERFSLILESASTNQTSMYLCASIRGRVNTEAFFGQGTRLTVV.

The CDR3 sequence is CAVLPTPGTGGQPQHF. The CDR3 coding sequence is TGTGCCGTTCTCCCGACTCCCGGGACAGGGGGGCAGCCCCAGCATTTT. The rearrangement links TRBV28 to TRBJ1-5, with TRBD1 matching 11 bases. The germline gives CDR1 MDHEN, CDR2 SYDVKM. The V segment lost 11 bases and the J segment 7 bases; nucleotides outside the gene matches: 16. The CDR3 runs to 16 residues.

This chain uses TRBV7-8 with TRBJ1-5; weak D call: TRBD1 (6 bases). Trimming cost V 5 bases and J 3 bases, with 17 bases left between them. The CDR3 is 16 amino acids. CDR1 and CDR2 from the germline V gene are SGHVS and FQNEAQ. CDR3 protein: CASSGTRQVPNQPQHF. In DNA form, the CDR3 reads TGTGCCAGCAGCGGCACCCGACAGGTACCCAATCAGCCCCAGCATTTT.

The chain links TRBV7-2 to TRBJ2-1; D unresolved. The CDR3 has 13 amino acids. Trimming removed 0 bases from V and 8 bases from J, with 8 bases in between. In germline, CDR1 is SGHTA, CDR2 FQGNSA. The CDR3 is CASSLARKYEQFF. CDR3 nucleotides: TGTGCCAGCAGCTTAGCGCGGAAGTATGAGCAGTTCTTC.

The chain combines TRBV9 with TRBJ1-1, with D unclear. The germline V gene encodes CDR1 SGDLS and CDR2 YYNGEE. The CDR3 runs 13 residues. Between the trimmed V and J ends, which lost 0 bases and 5 bases, there was a span of 8 bases. The CDR3 bases are TGTGCCAGCAGCGTAGGTACGGGGACTGAAGCTTTCTTT. Protein sequence: CASSVGTGTEAFF. The complete variable domain, with remaining parts taken from reference TRBV9 and TRBJ1-1, reads DSGVTQTPKHLITATGQRVTLRCSPRSGDLSVYWYQQSLDQGLQFLIQYYNGEERAKGNILERFSAQQFPDLHSELNLSSLELGDSALYFCASSVGTGTEAFFGQGTRLTVV.

This rearrangement joins TRBV2 to TRBJ2-2; 11 positions agree with TRBD2. Trimming took 6 bases from V and 8 from J; bases not matched to a gene: 8. There are 15 residues in the CDR3. In germline, CDR1 is SNHLY, CDR2 FYNNEI. For the CDR3, the DNA is TGTGCCAGCAGCGCCCAGACTAGCGGGATAGGGGAGCTGTTTTTT. It specifies CASSAQTSGIGELFF.

V and J are TRBV16 and TRBJ2-1; D might be TRBD2 (5 bases). Trimming took off 5 bases at V and 10 bases at J, with 9 bases between the two ends. The germline V gene has CDR1 KGHSY and CDR2 FQNENV. The CDR3 is 11 residues long. CDR3 loop: CASSIRGEQFF. In DNA, the CDR3 is TGTGCCAGCAGCATACGAGGGGAGCAGTTCTTC.

The gene calls are TRBV24-1 and TRBJ1-2; 9 bases fit TRBD1. CDR3 length: 13 residues. Germline V lookup: CDR1 KGHDR, CDR2 SFDVKD. V dropped 5 bases and J dropped 5; count of bases not matched to a gene: 2. CDR3: CATSGTGAYGYTF. CDR3 nucleotides: TGTGCCACCAGTGGGACAGGGGCTTATGGCTACACCTTC.

This clone has just one count. The DNA for the CDR3 is TGTGCCAGCAGTTTATCGCTCGGACAGGTATATGGCTACACCTTC. This sequence encodes CASSLSLGQVYGYTF. This sequence joins TRBV27 and TRBJ1-2; 7 bases line up with TRBD1. The V and J ends lost 0 bases and 5 bases, in that order; junction bases with no gene match: 6. Germline CDR1 is MNHEY and CDR2 is SMNVEV (reference sequence). The CDR3 has 15 amino acids.

V usage is TRBV9 and J usage is TRBJ1-3; D is unresolved. The CDR3 is made up of 14 amino acids. V was shortened by 4 bases and J by 4 bases, with 12 bases between the two germline ends. Per the germline V gene, CDR1 is SGDLS and CDR2 is YYNGEE. The chain's CDR3 is CASSLKALGNTIYF. The DNA for the CDR3 is TGTGCCAGCAGCCTGAAGGCACTAGGAAACACCATATATTTT. Full variable domain (missing parts from reference TRBV9 and TRBJ1-3): DSGVTQTPKHLITATGQRVTLRCSPRSGDLSVYWYQQSLDQGLQFLIQYYNGEERAKGNILERFSAQQFPDLHSELNLSSLELGDSALYFCASSLKALGNTIYFGEGSWLTVV.

The rearrangement joins TRBV19 to TRBJ1-4, with unresolved D. The CDR3 sequence is 15 residues long. CDR1 LNHDA and CDR2 SQIVND come from the germline V gene (reference sequence). Trimming left V 6 bases short and J 0 bases short, with 11 bases between. CDR3 bases: TGTGCCAGTAGCCCGAACGTAGCAACTAATGAAAAACTGTTTTTT. It translates to CASSPNVATNEKLFF. The full variable domain, in which reference TRBV19 and TRBJ1-4 provide the parts outside the CDR3, is DGGITQSPKYLFRKEGQNVTLSCEQNLNHDAMYWYRQDPGQGLRLIYYSQIVNDFQKGDIAEGYSVSREKKESFPLTVTSAQKNPTAFYLCASSPNVATNEKLFFGSGTQLSVL.

The chain links TRBV6-2 or TRBV6-3 to TRBJ1-2; D unresolved. Trimming cost V 9 bases and J 4 bases, with 18 bases left between them. The CDR3 runs to 14 residues. Germline V lookup: CDR1 MNHEY, CDR2 SVGEGT. The CDR3 DNA sequence: TGTGCCAGGAGCCAGAATCGGGGTGGCTATGGCTACACCTTC. Residues: CARSQNRGGYGYTF.

This chain joins TRBV25-1 and TRBJ1-2, with D perhaps TRBD1 (6 bases). The CDR3 runs to 13 residues. V lost 5 bases, J lost 8 bases, and 15 bases lay in between. Germline values: CDR1 MGHDK, CDR2 SYGVNS. CDR3 sequence reads: CASSSRGALGYTF. In DNA, the CDR3 is TGTGCCAGCAGTAGCAGGGGTGCCTTGGGCTACACCTTC.